This T cell receptor (beta chain) derives from a study of T cell repertoires in cytomegalovirus infection. As for the study in general: Both a matching HLA type and CMV infection were indicated by public TCR beta signatures. Study-level findings and limits: Ex vivo responses were dominated by HLA-C-restricted CMV-specific TCR beta clonotypes.

This clonotype was seen a few times. The antigen is undetermined. CDR3 size: 15 residues. CDR1 is DFQATT and CDR2 is SNEGSKA in the germline V gene (reference sequence). The V segment lost 6 bases and the J segment 5 bases; nucleotides outside the gene matches: 11. Via MiXCR, TCRdb re-called the reads, giving one row per CDR3 protein. The top ten clones hold roughly 4.8% of a sample with approximately 190,000 distinct CDR3 sequences, nearly 9.5% of them seen once. The clonotype originates from a human donor in good health (CMV status not recorded). Some clones in this sample may be carry-over from other donors' samples. V gene TRBV20-1 combines with J gene TRBJ2-7; 12 bases map to TRBD1. Sequenced material: PBMCs. The CDR3 coding sequence is TGCAGTGCGACGGGGACAGGGGGCTATAACGACGAGCAGTACTTC. Amino acids: CSATGTGGYNDEQYF.